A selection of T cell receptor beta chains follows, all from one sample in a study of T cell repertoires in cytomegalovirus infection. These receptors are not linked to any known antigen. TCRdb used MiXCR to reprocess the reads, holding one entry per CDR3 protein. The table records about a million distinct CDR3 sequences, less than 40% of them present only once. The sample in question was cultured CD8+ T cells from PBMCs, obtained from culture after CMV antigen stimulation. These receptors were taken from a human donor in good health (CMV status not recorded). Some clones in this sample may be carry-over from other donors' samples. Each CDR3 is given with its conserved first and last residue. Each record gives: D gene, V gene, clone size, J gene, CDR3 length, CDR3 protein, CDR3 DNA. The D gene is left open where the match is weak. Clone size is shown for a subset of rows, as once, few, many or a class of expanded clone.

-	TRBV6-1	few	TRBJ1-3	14	CASTRTDSGNTIYF	TGTGCCAGCACCAGAACCGACTCTGGAAACACCATATATTTT
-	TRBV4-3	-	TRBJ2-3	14	CASSQEGLLDTQYF	TGCGCCAGCAGCCAAGAAGGTCTTCTGGATACGCAGTATTTT
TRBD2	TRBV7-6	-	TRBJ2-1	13	CASSSLGLAGAFF	TGTGCCAGCAGCTCCTTAGGACTAGCGGGCGCGTTCTTC
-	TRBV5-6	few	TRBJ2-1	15	CASSNPGTSYNEQFF	TGTGCCAGCAGCAACCCGGGGACCTCCTACAATGAGCAGTTCTTC
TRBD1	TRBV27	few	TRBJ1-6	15	CASRRRDSENSPLHF	TGTGCCAGCAGACGAAGGGACAGCGAGAATTCACCCCTCCACTTT
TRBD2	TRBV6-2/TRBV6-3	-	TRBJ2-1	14	CASSVLAGYNEQFF	TGTGCCAGCAGTGTTTTAGCGGGGTACAATGAGCAGTTCTTC
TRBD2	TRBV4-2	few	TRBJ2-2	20	CASSQRARGTSGGNTGELFF	TGTGCCAGCAGCCAGAGGGCCCGGGGGACTAGCGGGGGGAACACCGGGGAGCTGTTTTTT
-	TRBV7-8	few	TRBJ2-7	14	CASSQRGGTYEQYF	TGTGCCAGCAGCCAAAGGGGCGGGACCTACGAGCAGTACTTC
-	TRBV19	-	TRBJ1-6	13	CASSQERDSPLHF	TGTGCCAGTAGCCAGGAGCGGGACTCACCCCTCCACTTT
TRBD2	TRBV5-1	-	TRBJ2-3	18	CASSLEASGGAGSDTQYF	TGCGCCAGCAGCTTGGAGGCTAGCGGGGGGGCCGGATCAGATACGCAGTATTTT
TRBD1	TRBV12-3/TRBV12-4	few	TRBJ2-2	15	CASGWTGESTGELFF	TGTGCCAGCGGCTGGACAGGGGAGTCCACCGGGGAGCTGTTTTTT
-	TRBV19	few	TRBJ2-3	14	CASSIGGWPDTQYF	TGTGCCAGTAGTATCGGAGGATGGCCAGATACGCAGTATTTT
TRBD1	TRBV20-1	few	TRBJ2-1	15	CSARDRDRVHNEQFF	TGCAGTGCTAGGGATAGAGACAGGGTCCACAATGAGCAGTTCTTC
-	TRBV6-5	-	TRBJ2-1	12	CATWTPGDEQFF	TGTGCCACCTGGACCCCTGGGGATGAGCAGTTCTTC
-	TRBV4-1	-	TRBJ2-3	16	CASSQDRPGRGDTQYF	TGCGCCAGCAGCCAAGATCGTCCAGGGAGAGGAGATACGCAGTATTTT
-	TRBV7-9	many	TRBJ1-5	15	CASSPLRDGDQPQHF	TGTGCCAGCAGCCCACTCCGAGACGGGGATCAGCCCCAGCATTTT
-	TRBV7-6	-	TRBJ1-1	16	CASSLAGGTANTEAFF	TGTGCCAGCAGCTTAGCGGGGGGCACCGCGAACACTGAAGCTTTCTTT
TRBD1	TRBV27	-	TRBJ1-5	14	CASSFSGGWQPQHF	TGTGCCAGCAGTTTCTCAGGGGGGTGGCAGCCCCAGCATTTT